These T cell receptor beta chains were read from a single sample in a study of radiotherapy plus CTLA-4 blockade in lung cancer. The repertoire was sequenced with immunoSEQ multiplex PCR; TCRdb's copy has only in-frame clones and lacks some. The table includes 120,000 or so clones, 65% to 85% detected once. The sequenced sample was peripheral blood, obtained from a patient treated with radiotherapy plus ipilimumab. The receptors originated from a human donor with non-small cell lung cancer who had a partial response to radiotherapy plus ipilimumab. The CDR3 runs from the conserved cysteine through the conserved F or W. D genes are given only for firm matches. Size is omitted from some rows. Given values are once, few, many or a class for expanded clones.

clone_size,j_call,v_call,d_call,cdr3_nt,cdr3_aa
-,TRBJ2-2,TRBV7-9,TRBD2,TGTGCCAGCAGCTCCCCGACTAGCGGGAGATCTAGCGGGGAGCTGTTTTTT,CASSSPTSGRSSGELFF
-,TRBJ2-7,TRBV5-4,TRBD1,TGTGCCAGCAGCTCCCGGGACAGGGGCTACGAGCAGTACTTC,CASSSRDRGYEQYF
-,TRBJ2-5,TRBV7-7,TRBD2,TGTGCTAGCAGCAGAGGGTTCGGGAGGCAAGAGACCCAGTACTTC,CASSRGFGRQETQYF
-,TRBJ2-7,TRBV19,-,TGTGCCAGTAGTATAAATCCGACAGGAGACTACGAGCAGTACTTC,CASSINPTGDYEQYF
few,TRBJ1-3,TRBV19,-,TGTGCCAGTAGGGTCGCCGGGGGAAACACCATATATTTT,CASRVAGGNTIYF
-,TRBJ2-6,TRBV27,TRBD2,TGTGCCAGCAGGTCGGGGGGGTCAAACGTCCTGACTTTC,CASRSGGSNVLTF
-,TRBJ2-7,TRBV2,TRBD2,TGTGCCAGCAGTGCGGCGGCGGGAGGCCCCTACGAGCAGTACTTC,CASSAAAGGPYEQYF
-,TRBJ1-5,TRBV6-6,TRBD1,TGTGCCAGCAGTCTACAGGGGAGGCAGCCCCAGCATTTT,CASSLQGRQPQHF
-,TRBJ1-3,TRBV13,-,TGTGCCAGCAGCTTAGGGCAGGTTGCTTCATCTGGAAACACCATATATTTT,CASSLGQVASSGNTIYF
-,TRBJ1-2,TRBV28,-,TGTGCCAGCAGATTCTCAGGGCCCCAAAACTATGGCTACACCTTC,CASRFSGPQNYGYTF
few,TRBJ2-7,TRBV4-2,TRBD2,TGTGCCAGCAGCCAAGGGGTAGCGGGAAGCTCCTACGAGCAGTACTTC,CASSQGVAGSSYEQYF
medium-sized,TRBJ2-7,TRBV15,TRBD2,TGTGCCACCAGCAGAGTTCGGACTAGAAACCTTGCGGAGCAGTACTTC,CATSRVRTRNLAEQYF
-,TRBJ2-1,TRBV9,TRBD2,TGTGCCAGCAGCGCCCAGCGGGAGGGATGGAATGAGCAGTTCTTC,CASSAQREGWNEQFF
-,TRBJ1-1,TRBV30,TRBD1,TGTGCCTGGATCGGGACAGGAGAGGCTTTCTTT,CAWIGTGEAFF
-,TRBJ2-1,TRBV27,TRBD2,TGTGCCAGCAGTTCCCGACTAGCGGGAGGGCCTAGGGATGAGCAGTTCTTC,CASSSRLAGGPRDEQFF
-,TRBJ1-3,TRBV7-6,-,TGTGCCAGCAGCTTAGGGCTGGGCCGCTCCTCTGGAAACACCATATATTTT,CASSLGLGRSSGNTIYF
-,TRBJ1-2,TRBV6-5,TRBD1,TGTGCCAGCAGTCCCGGGACAGGGAACGGCTACACCTTC,CASSPGTGNGYTF
once,TRBJ1-1,TRBV28,-,TGTGCCAGCAGTGGCCGGGTAAACATGAACACTGAAGCTTTCTTT,CASSGRVNMNTEAFF
-,TRBJ1-1,TRBV28,TRBD1,TGTGCCAGCAGTTCTACAGGGGGCTTTTGGGAAGCTTTCTTT,CASSSTGGFWEAFF
-,TRBJ2-1,TRBV19,-,TGTGCCAGTAGTATAGGGGGCAGTTACAATGAGCAGTTCTTC,CASSIGGSYNEQFF
many,TRBJ1-5,TRBV6-1,-,TGTGCCAGCAGTGGGCAGGGCCAAAGGGGCAATCAGCCCCAGCATTTT,CASSGQGQRGNQPQHF
-,TRBJ1-2,TRBV5-1,TRBD1,TGCGCCAGCAGCGTCGGGACAGGGGCCGATGGCTACACCTTC,CASSVGTGADGYTF
-,TRBJ2-2,TRBV6-1,-,TGTGCCAGCAGTGGGTTAACAGGGTTGGAAGGGGAGCTGTTTTTT,CASSGLTGLEGELFF
-,TRBJ1-4,TRBV9,-,TGTGCCAGCAGCCCGACAGAAGGGCTATCTAATGAAAAACTGTTTTTT,CASSPTEGLSNEKLFF
-,TRBJ1-1,TRBV4-1,TRBD1,TGCGCCAGCGCAGACAGGGGACAGGAGATCACTGAAGCTTTCTTT,CASADRGQEITEAFF
-,TRBJ2-7,TRBV5-5,TRBD2,TGTGCCAGCAGCTTGGATCGGGGGGGATTTGTCGAGCAGTACTTC,CASSLDRGGFVEQYF
-,TRBJ2-7,TRBV5-1,-,TGCGCCAGCAGCTGGGGGTTGACAGGAGAGTACGAGCAGTACTTC,CASSWGLTGEYEQYF
-,TRBJ1-1,TRBV14,-,TGTGCCAGCAGCCCCAACCTAAACACTGAAGCTTTCTTT,CASSPNLNTEAFF
-,TRBJ2-3,TRBV4-3,-,TGCGCCAGCAGCCAAGAGTACGCTAGCCAGGGAGGTACGCAGTATTTT,CASSQEYASQGGTQYF
-,TRBJ1-3,TRBV27,-,TGTGCCAGTATTACTCAAAACGGGGAGGGTCAATCTGGAAACACCATATATTTT,CASITQNGEGQSGNTIYF
few,TRBJ1-3,TRBV28,TRBD1,TGTGCCAGCAGTTTCCAGGGGGCCTCTGGAAACACCATATATTTT,CASSFQGASGNTIYF
-,TRBJ2-4,TRBV27,-,TGTGCCAGCAGTTTCCCCTCCGGGGGACAAAACATTCAGTACTTC,CASSFPSGGQNIQYF
-,TRBJ2-3,TRBV27,-,TGTGCCAGCAGTTTGTCTGTGAGCACAGATACGCAGTATTTT,CASSLSVSTDTQYF
-,TRBJ2-5,TRBV12-5,TRBD2,TGTGCTAGTGGGCTTAGCGGGAGAGGCGAGACCCAGTACTTC,CASGLSGRGETQYF
-,TRBJ2-3,TRBV9,TRBD2,TGTGCCAGCAGCGTAGCGGCGGGAGTGACAGATACGCAGTATTTT,CASSVAAGVTDTQYF
-,TRBJ2-4,TRBV10-1,-,TGCGCCAGCAGGGAATCAGGCAAAAACATTCAGTACTTC,CASRESGKNIQYF
-,TRBJ1-3,TRBV28,TRBD1,TGTGCCAGCAGTTTAAGACAGGGCTCTGGAAACACCATATATTTT,CASSLRQGSGNTIYF
few,TRBJ1-3,TRBV19,-,TGTGCCAGTACCGCTACGATCTCTGGAAACACCATATATTTT,CASTATISGNTIYF
-,TRBJ2-3,TRBV9,-,TGTGCCAGCAGTGCGCAAGTTTCAGATACGCAGTATTTT,CASSAQVSDTQYF
-,TRBJ2-1,TRBV19,-,TGTGCCAGTAGTACTGGGACTTACAATGAGCAGTTCTTC,CASSTGTYNEQFF
-,TRBJ1-4,TRBV2,-,TGTGCCAGCAGTGAAGCGATCGTTAGACAGGCTGATAATGAAAAACTGTTTTTT,CASSEAIVRQADNEKLFF
-,TRBJ2-1,TRBV27,TRBD2,TGTGCCAGCAGTTTATGGGCGGGAGGGGATGCGAATGAGCAGTTCTTC,CASSLWAGGDANEQFF
-,TRBJ1-3,TRBV5-1,-,TGCGCCAGCAGCTTGGAACAGGATGGAAACACCATATATTTT,CASSLEQDGNTIYF
-,TRBJ2-2,TRBV6-1,-,TGTGCCAGCAGGGTAGGAGGGGACGGGGAGCTGTTTTTT,CASRVGGDGELFF
-,TRBJ2-2,TRBV4-1,TRBD1,TGCGCCAGCAGTACACAGGGGGCGGGCGCCGGGGAGCTGTTTTTT,CASSTQGAGAGELFF
few,TRBJ2-7,TRBV7-8,TRBD1,TGTGCCAGCAGCTTCTCCGACAGGGGGTCCTACGAGCAGTACTTC,CASSFSDRGSYEQYF
-,TRBJ1-1,TRBV2,-,TGTGCCAACGGCCGGGAAAACACTGAAGCTTTCTTT,CANGRENTEAFF
-,TRBJ1-1,TRBV6-1,-,TGTGCCAGCAGTGAAATCAGGGCGAACACTGAAGCTTTCTTT,CASSEIRANTEAFF
-,TRBJ1-5,TRBV28,TRBD1,TGTGCCACCCAAACCCCTCAGGGGGCGAGCAATCAGCCCCAGCATTTT,CATQTPQGASNQPQHF
once,TRBJ2-2,TRBV30,-,TGTGCCTGGAGTGGGGTGGCAGGAACCATCACCGGGGAGCTGTTTTTT,CAWSGVAGTITGELFF
-,TRBJ1-2,TRBV2,-,TGTGCCAGCAGTGAGGAGCAGCTTGGGTATGGCTACACCTTC,CASSEEQLGYGYTF
-,TRBJ2-1,TRBV28,TRBD2,TGTGCCAGCAGTTTCTTACGGACTAGCGGGAGTCGTGACAATGAGCAGTTCTTC,CASSFLRTSGSRDNEQFF